The rows below give T cell receptor beta chains drawn from one sample of a study of metastatic and nonmetastatic thyroid tumors. TCRdb reassembled clones from the PCR reads with MiXCR. The sample has tens of thousands of clones, about a fifth seen once; the top ten hold about 14%. Specimen: blood. Receptors were obtained from a female donor with papillary thyroid cancer or a benign thyroid nodule (not recorded which). Some clones in this sample may be carry-over from other donors' samples. CDR3s include the opening cysteine and the closing phenylalanine or tryptophan. Each record gives: CDR3 length, J gene, clone size, D gene, V gene, CDR3 DNA, CDR3 protein. The D gene is left open where the match is weak. Expanded clones get a size class; other rows say once, few or many, or leave the size out.

CDR3 length: 17
J gene: TRBJ2-2
clone size: few
D gene: .
V gene: TRBV28
CDR3 DNA: TGTGCCAGCGCCATCATTCGGGGACGCGGGAACACCGGTGAGCTGTTTTTT
CDR3 protein: CASAIIRGRGNTGELFF

CDR3 length: 14
J gene: TRBJ2-5
clone size: .
D gene: TRBD2
V gene: TRBV7-9
CDR3 DNA: TGTGCCAGCAGCTTAGGCGGGGGCCAAGAGACCCAGTACTTC
CDR3 protein: CASSLGGGQETQYF

CDR3 length: 15
J gene: TRBJ1-5
clone size: many
D gene: TRBD1
V gene: TRBV5-6
CDR3 DNA: TGTGCCAGCAGTGCGCAGGGGGTTCCCAATCAGCCCCAGCATTTT
CDR3 protein: CASSAQGVPNQPQHF

CDR3 length: 16
J gene: TRBJ1-5
clone size: .
D gene: TRBD1
V gene: TRBV4-1
CDR3 DNA: TGCGCCAGCAGCCAAGGAGGGACAGTCTCCCTGCAGCCCCATCATTTT
CDR3 protein: CASSQGGTVSLQPHHF

CDR3 length: 12
J gene: TRBJ1-1
clone size: few
D gene: .
V gene: TRBV6-5
CDR3 DNA: TGTGCCAGCAAACGGATGAACACTGAAGCTTTCTTT
CDR3 protein: CASKRMNTEAFF

CDR3 length: 12
J gene: TRBJ2-7
clone size: few
D gene: .
V gene: TRBV6-1
CDR3 DNA: TGTGCCAGCAGTAAACTAGTGGGCGAGCAGTACTTC
CDR3 protein: CASSKLVGEQYF

CDR3 length: 16
J gene: TRBJ2-2
clone size: few
D gene: .
V gene: TRBV4-1
CDR3 DNA: TGCGCCAGCAGCCAATTCGGCGGGACGAACACCGGGGAGCTGTTTTTT
CDR3 protein: CASSQFGGTNTGELFF

CDR3 length: 15
J gene: TRBJ1-3
clone size: many
D gene: TRBD1
V gene: TRBV7-9
CDR3 DNA: TGTGCCAGCAGCTTAGAGGGGGCCTCTGGAAACACCATATATTTT
CDR3 protein: CASSLEGASGNTIYF

CDR3 length: 13
J gene: TRBJ2-1
clone size: many
D gene: TRBD1
V gene: TRBV27
CDR3 DNA: TGTGCCAGCAGTTTATTGGGACAGGTTGAGCAGTTCTTC
CDR3 protein: CASSLLGQVEQFF

CDR3 length: 14
J gene: TRBJ1-5
clone size: .
D gene: TRBD1
V gene: TRBV6-1
CDR3 DNA: TGTGCCAGCAGCCCTACAGGGGGCAACCAGCCCCAGCATTTT
CDR3 protein: CASSPTGGNQPQHF